This entry is about one T cell receptor (beta chain). Its antigen is currently not known. Per-nucleotide qualities are absent, and no much larger clonotype sits a single base away. This sample was taken from a study of beta chain features in type 1 diabetes (dated by TCRdb to the late 2010s). For the wider study: No differences in mean age, gender distribution, total cell number or subset yield were found between patients and healthy donors. A total of over 95,000,000 sorted cells were examined across all samples, and RNA yield correlated strongly with the number of cells per subset. The study compared TCRB repertoires of sorted circulating CD4+ T cell subsets between recently diagnosed type 1 diabetes patients and matched healthy donors. Whereas all 30 or so donors provided naive and central memory subsets, regulatory and stem cell-like memory subsets were isolated from just 8 patients and about 8 healthy donors.

All of the isolated RNA was reverse transcribed with the High Capacity cDNA Reverse Transcription Kit, so expressed TCRB transcripts were sequenced. Naive, central memory and regulatory T cell samples underwent deep immunoSEQ sequencing, averaging around 3.9 million total reads per sample. Sorted cells were lysed in RLT buffer and RNA was extracted with DNase-treated RNeasy Micro or Mini kits, depending on cell number. Each cell subset was processed on its own to prevent cross-contamination, while patient and healthy donor samples were processed together. The immunoSEQ multiplex PCR was used to amplify TCRB sequences from cDNA, yielding 87-bp fragments that span the CDR3 region. The amplicons were sequenced using the Illumina HiSeq platform. In the authors' own workflow: PCR bias was corrected computationally using synthetic template baselines, and reads within Hamming distance 2 were collapsed, with unmergeable singletons discarded. By aligning reads against IMGT, V, D and J genes, CDR3 length, and insertions or deletions at six rearrangement sites were assigned. Within each subset, clonotype counts were normalized to the number of sorted cells before true diversity and Gini coefficients were calculated with the tcR R package. The overlap coefficient, calculated on TCRB nucleotide sequences, was used to measure repertoire sharing. As a proxy for the pre-selection repertoire, out-of-frame TCRB sequences from naive cells were analyzed. In TCRdb, the immuneACCESS table is reduced to in-frame sequences with V and J assigned. These tables do not hold every clone; where another copy was compared, an unresolved V gene accounts for under half, and the others remain unexplained. V and J calls and clone size are as listed in that table; D and trimming were resolved from the DNA. The sample table contains 500,000 to 650,000 clones; only one count was recorded for roughly 12% of them. The top ten clonotypes cover over 0.1% of the sample.

Each donor gave one peripheral blood draw, averaging roughly 0.11 L, which was collected into heparinised tubes. A BD FACSAria II and a panel including CD45RO, CCR7, CD25, CD127, CD95 and CD27 were used to sort naive, central memory, regulatory and stem cell-like memory CD4+ T cells. A purity above 95% was achieved for all sorted populations. PBMCs were isolated immediately by Lymphoprep density gradient centrifugation and stained directly without culture. Samples were stained and sorted in pairs, with one healthy donor and one patient per experiment, so that batch effects were minimized. The full study reports these points: At VDJ recombination sites, patients with type 1 diabetes made fewer insertions and deleted more nucleotides, a pattern implying thymic rearrangement abnormalities. Shorter templates might be favored by PCR, yet because patient and control samples were amplified and corrected together, any such skew would affect both groups equally. Because cDNA was sequenced instead of genomic DNA, activated cells with high expression could be over-represented, although the groups did not differ in activation or CD3 levels. Naive, central memory and regulatory TCRB repertoires appeared to be more similar among patients than among healthy donors. A moderate but significant shortening of TCRB CDR3 length was observed in type 1 diabetes patients in all four CD4+ subsets. Because small numbers of individuals were included in the HLA sub-analyses, any influence of HLA type on TCRB rearrangement was left unresolved.

From a lookup of the germline V gene (reference sequence), CDR1 and CDR2 are SGHNT and YYREEE. Unmatched junction bases come to 7, with V trimmed by 4 bases and J by 5 bases. The CDR3 numbers 16 residues from cysteine through phenylalanine. Of the read, only the CDR3 DNA is kept; its 48 bases are in frame from base 1. The sequence was collected from a young man with type 1 diabetes. What was sequenced was naive CD4+ T cells from blood. The cell subset or site label here, explained by the study, means: true naive CD4+ T cells. The rearrangement joined TRBV5-4 to TRBJ2-3; TRBD2 aligns with 13 central bases. The base sequence is TGTGCCAGCAGCGCGAGACTAGCGGGGGGCTTAGATACGCAGTATTTT. The translation is CASSARLAGGLDTQYF.